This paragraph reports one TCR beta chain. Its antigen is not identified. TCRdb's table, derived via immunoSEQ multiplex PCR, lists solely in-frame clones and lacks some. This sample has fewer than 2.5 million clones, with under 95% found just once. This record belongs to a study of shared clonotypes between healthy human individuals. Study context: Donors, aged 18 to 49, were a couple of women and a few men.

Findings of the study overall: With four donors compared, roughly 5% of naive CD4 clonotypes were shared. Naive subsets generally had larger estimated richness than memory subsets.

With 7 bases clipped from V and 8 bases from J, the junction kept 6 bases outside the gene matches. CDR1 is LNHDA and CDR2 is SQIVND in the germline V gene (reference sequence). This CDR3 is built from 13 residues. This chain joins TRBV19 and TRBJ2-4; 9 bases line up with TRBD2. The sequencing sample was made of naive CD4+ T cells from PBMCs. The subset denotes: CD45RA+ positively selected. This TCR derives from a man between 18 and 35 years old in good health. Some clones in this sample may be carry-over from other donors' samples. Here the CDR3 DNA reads TGTGCCAGTATCAGCGGGGGGAGGGACATTCAGTACTTC. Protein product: CASISGGRDIQYF.